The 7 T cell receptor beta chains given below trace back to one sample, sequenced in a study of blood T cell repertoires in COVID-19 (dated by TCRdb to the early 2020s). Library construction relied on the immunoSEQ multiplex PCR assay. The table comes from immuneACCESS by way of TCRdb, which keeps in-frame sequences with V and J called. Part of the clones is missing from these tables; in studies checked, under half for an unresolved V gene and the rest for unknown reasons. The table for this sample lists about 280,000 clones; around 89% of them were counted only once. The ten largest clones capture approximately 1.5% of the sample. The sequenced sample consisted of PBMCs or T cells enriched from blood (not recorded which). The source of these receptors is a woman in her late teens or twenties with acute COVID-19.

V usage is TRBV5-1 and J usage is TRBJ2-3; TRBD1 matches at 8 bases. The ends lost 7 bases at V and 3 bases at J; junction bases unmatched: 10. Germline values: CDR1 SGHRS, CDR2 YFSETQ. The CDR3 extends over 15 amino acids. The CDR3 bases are TGCGCCAGCTCCAGCCGGGACAGGACAACAGATACGCAGTATTTT. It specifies CASSSRDRTTDTQYF.

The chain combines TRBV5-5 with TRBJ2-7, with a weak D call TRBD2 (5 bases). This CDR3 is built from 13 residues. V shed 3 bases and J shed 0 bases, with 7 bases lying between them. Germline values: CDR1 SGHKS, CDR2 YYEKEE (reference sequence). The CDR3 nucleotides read TGTGCCAGCAGCTCGGCGGGCTCCTACGAGCAGTACTTC. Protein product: CASSSAGSYEQYF.

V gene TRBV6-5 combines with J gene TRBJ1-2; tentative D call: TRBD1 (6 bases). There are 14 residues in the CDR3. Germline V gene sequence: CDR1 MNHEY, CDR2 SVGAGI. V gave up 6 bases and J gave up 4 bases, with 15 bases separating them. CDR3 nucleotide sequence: TGTGCCAGCAGAGGAGGCAGGGGAACCTATGGCTACACCTTC. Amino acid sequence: CASRGGRGTYGYTF.

The CDR3 sequence: CASREQGKAEKLFF. The CDR3 bases are TGTGCCAGCAGGGAACAGGGGAAGGCTGAAAAACTGTTTTTT. This chain joins TRBV2 and TRBJ1-4; TRBD1 matches at 7 bases. This CDR3 has 14 residues. Trimming cost V 6 bases and J 7 bases; bases outside gene matches: 8. CDR1 and CDR2 from the germline V gene are SNHLY and FYNNEI.

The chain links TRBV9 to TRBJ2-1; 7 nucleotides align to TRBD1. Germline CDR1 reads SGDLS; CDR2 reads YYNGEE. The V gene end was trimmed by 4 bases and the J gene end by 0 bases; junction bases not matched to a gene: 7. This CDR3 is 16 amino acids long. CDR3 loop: CASSPSGTASYNEQFF. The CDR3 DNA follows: TGTGCCAGCAGCCCATCCGGGACAGCCTCCTACAATGAGCAGTTCTTC.

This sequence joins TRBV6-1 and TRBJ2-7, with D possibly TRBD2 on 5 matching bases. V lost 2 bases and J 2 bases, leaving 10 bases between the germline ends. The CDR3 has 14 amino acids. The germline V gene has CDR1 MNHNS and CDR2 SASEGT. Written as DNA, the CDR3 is TGTGCCAGCAGTGAACACGGACTCCCCTACGAGCAGTACTTC. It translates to CASSEHGLPYEQYF.

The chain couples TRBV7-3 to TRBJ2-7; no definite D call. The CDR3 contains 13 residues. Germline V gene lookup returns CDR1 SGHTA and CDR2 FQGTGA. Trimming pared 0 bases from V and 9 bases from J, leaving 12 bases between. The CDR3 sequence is CASSLTSSAAQYF. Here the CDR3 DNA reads TGTGCCAGCAGCTTAACCTCTTCCGCGGCGCAGTACTTC.